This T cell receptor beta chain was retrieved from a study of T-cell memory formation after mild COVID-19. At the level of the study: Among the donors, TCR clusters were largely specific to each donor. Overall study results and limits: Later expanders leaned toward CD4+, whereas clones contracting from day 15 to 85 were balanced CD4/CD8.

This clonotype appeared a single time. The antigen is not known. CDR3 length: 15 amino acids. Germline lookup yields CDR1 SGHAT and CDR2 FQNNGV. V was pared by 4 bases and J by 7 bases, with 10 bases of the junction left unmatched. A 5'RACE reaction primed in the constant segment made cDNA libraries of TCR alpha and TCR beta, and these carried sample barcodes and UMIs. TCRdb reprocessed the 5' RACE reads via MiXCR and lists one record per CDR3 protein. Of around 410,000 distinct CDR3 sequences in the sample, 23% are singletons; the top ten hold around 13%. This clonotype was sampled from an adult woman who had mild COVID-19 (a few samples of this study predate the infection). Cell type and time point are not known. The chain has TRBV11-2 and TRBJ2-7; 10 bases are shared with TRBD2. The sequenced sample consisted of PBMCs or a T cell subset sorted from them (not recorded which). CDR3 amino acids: CASSWSSGRAREQYF. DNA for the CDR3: TGTGCCAGCAGCTGGTCAAGCGGGAGGGCTAGAGAGCAGTACTTC.